The rows below give T cell receptor beta chains drawn from one sample of a study of early stage breast cancer tumors. Sequencing was performed with immunoSEQ multiplex PCR; in TCRdb, only in-frame clones are kept and a portion is missing. The table records tens of thousands of clones, under 95% of them present only once. The specimen sequenced was blood. All receptors come from a person aged 65 to 85 with breast cancer. Each CDR3 is given without its conserved first and last residue.

v_call	j_call	cdr3_aa
TRBV15	TRBJ1-3	ATSTGGADTIY
TRBV19	TRBJ2-7	ASGDRSYEQY
TRBV5-1	TRBJ2-7	ASSLNREGYEQY
TRBV2	TRBJ2-1	ASSEVDRPAEQF
TRBV10-2	TRBJ1-1	ASSSRDREAF
TRBV6-6	TRBJ2-5	ASRYTGTGGETQY
TRBV7-2	TRBJ2-2	ASRRTSSANTGELF
TRBV29-1	TRBJ2-1	SVEHRGRMNEQF
TRBV6-6	TRBJ2-5	ASIFSGGGQETQY
TRBV6-5	TRBJ1-5	ASSPQGNQPQH
TRBV19	TRBJ2-2	AFPVPPRDRGTGELF
TRBV5-6	NA	ASSGPGRSGGSYEQY
TRBV29-1	TRBJ1-1	SANGGRGEAF
TRBV11-2	TRBJ1-3	ASSFRGGISGNTIY
TRBV10-3	TRBJ1-2	AISNTGDANYGYT
TRBV5-8	TRBJ1-4	ASSLNRGSSYEKLF
TRBV6-1	TRBJ1-3	ASSEGQLGVSGNTIY
TRBV1	TRBJ2-3	TSTNRGSFDTQY
TRBV5-4	TRBJ2-7	ASSTGVGGPVNEQY
TRBV27	TRBJ2-3	ASSIPFDLGPRTDTQY
TRBV5-1	TRBJ2-7	ASSLDFGTAEQY
TRBV7-2	TRBJ1-2	ASSLEPRHGYT
TRBV30	TRBJ1-5	AWSLTDVNQPQH
TRBV29-1	TRBJ2-1	SVEGLADNEQF
TRBV12-5	TRBJ2-1	ASGLGDNEQF
TRBV18	TRBJ1-3	ASSPDRANSGNTIY
TRBV6-1	TRBJ2-7	ASSELYEQY
TRBV5-1	TRBJ2-7	ASSWRDSRPAAGSYEQY
TRBV29-1	TRBJ2-1	SGGTGYNEQF
TRBV7-6	TRBJ1-3	ASSPQGLSSGNTIY
TRBV29-1	TRBJ1-1	SANIPGHGAF
TRBV6-1	TRBJ2-4	ASRSQGKNIQY
TRBV21-1	TRBJ2-5	ASMKRVRDGTQY
TRBV4-3	TRBJ1-1	ASSQELRISRTEAF
TRBV10-1	TRBJ1-2	ASPCLDRAGGYT
TRBV5-1	TRBJ2-7	ASSLASSVIGYEQY
TRBV5-1	TRBJ1-4	ASSSTLTGVNEKLF
TRBV11-2	TRBJ2-2	ASRGLAGVNTGELF
TRBV7-6	TRBJ2-3	ASRRLASTDTQY
TRBV5-1	TRBJ2-7	ASSLAGNEDLEQY
TRBV11-2	TRBJ2-7	ASSITSGRAVSSYEQY
TRBV5-1	TRBJ1-5	ASSLNPPGMDSNQPQH
TRBV19	TRBJ1-2	ASSIDGFWAYGYT
TRBV30	TRBJ2-7	AWVRDRQVTGQY
TRBV6-1	TRBJ1-3	ASSEVLTGAGNTIY
TRBV2	TRBJ2-4	ASNVSPGLNIQY
TRBV15	TRBJ2-1	ATSRETSGGPGEQF
TRBV4-3	TRBJ1-6	ASSGQVNSPLH
TRBV28	TRBJ1-2	ASRPTGRSGYT